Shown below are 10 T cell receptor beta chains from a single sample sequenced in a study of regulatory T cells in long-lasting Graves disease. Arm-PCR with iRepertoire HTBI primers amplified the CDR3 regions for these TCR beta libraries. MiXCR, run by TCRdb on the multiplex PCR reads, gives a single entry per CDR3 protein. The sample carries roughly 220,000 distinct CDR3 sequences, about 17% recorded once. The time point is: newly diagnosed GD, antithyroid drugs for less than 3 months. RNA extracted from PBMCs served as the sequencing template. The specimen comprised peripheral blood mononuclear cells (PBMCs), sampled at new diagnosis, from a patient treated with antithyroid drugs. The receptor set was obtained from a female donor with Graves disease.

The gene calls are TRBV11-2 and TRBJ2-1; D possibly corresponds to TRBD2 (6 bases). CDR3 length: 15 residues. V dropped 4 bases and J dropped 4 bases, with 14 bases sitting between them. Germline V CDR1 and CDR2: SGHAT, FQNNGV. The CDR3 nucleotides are TGTGCCAGCAGCTCAGGACCGGGACTTTACAATGAGCAGTTCTTC. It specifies CASSSGPGLYNEQFF.

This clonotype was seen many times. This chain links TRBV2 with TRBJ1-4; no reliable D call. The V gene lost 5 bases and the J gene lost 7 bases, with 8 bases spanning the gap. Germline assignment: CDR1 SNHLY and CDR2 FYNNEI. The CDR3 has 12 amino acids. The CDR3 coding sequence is TGTGCCAGCAGTTGGACGGCTGAAAAACTGTTTTTT. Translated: CASSWTAEKLFF.

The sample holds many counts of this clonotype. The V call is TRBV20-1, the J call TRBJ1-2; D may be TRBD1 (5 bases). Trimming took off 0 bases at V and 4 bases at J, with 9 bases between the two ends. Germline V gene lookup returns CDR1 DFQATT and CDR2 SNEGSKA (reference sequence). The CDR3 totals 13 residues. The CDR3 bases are TGCAGTGCTAGAGATCCGGGGGGCTATGGCTACACCTTC. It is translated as CSARDPGGYGYTF.

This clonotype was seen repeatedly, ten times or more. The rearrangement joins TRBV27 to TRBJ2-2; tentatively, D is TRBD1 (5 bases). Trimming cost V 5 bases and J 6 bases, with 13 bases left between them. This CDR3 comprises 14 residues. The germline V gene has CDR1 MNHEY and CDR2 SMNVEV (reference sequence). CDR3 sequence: CASSPGFSAGELFF. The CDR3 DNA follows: TGTGCCAGCAGTCCAGGGTTTTCGGCCGGGGAGCTGTTTTTT.

For the CDR3, the DNA is TGTGCCAGCGCGGGGACGCCGACTGGGACCCAGTACTTC. This translates into CASAGTPTGTQYF. This chain joins TRBV11-2 and TRBJ2-5; D is perhaps TRBD2 (6 bases). CDR1 and CDR2 from the germline V gene are SGHAT and FQNNGV. This CDR3 region has 13 residues. Trimming took off 8 bases at V and 7 bases at J, with 17 bases between the two ends.

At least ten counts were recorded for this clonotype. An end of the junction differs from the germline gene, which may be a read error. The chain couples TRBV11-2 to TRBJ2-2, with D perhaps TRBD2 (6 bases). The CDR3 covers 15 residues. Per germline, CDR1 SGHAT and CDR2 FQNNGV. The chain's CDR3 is CASRLGTVDTGELFF. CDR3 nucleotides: TGTGCCAGCCGCTTGGGGACTGTAGACACCGGGGAGCTGTTTTTT.

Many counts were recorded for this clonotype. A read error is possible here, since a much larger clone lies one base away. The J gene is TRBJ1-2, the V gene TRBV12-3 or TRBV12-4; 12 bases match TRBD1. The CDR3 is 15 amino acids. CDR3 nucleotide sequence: TGTGCCGGCAGAAGGGGACAGGGGGCCGCAATTGGCTACACCTTC. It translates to CAGRRGQGAAIGYTF.

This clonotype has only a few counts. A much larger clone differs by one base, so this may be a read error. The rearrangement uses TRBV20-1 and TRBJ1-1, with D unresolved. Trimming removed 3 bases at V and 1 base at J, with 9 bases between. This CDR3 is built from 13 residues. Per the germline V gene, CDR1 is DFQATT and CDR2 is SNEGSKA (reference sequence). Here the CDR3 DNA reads TGCAGTGCTAGGCCAGACGAGAACACTGAAGCTTTCTTT. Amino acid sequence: CSARPDENTEAFF.

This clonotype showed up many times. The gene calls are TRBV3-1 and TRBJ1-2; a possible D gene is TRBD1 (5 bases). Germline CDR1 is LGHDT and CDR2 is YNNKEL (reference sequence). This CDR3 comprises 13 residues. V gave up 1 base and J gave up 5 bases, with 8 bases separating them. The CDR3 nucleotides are TGTGCCAGCAGCCAAGTGACAGATTATGGCTACACCTTC. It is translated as CASSQVTDYGYTF.

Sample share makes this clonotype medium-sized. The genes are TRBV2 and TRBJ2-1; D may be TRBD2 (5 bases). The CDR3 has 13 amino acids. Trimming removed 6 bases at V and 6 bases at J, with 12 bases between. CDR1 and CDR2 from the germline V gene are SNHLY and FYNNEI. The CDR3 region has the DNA TGTGCCAGCAGACCGGGATTCCCCAATGAGCAGTTCTTC. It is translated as CASRPGFPNEQFF.